The entry below gives a single T cell receptor (beta chain) sequence along with its context. The sample originates from a study of cytomegalovirus exposure and HLA in healthy donors. Clones were read by immunoSEQ multiplex PCR, and TCRdb kept only the in-frame ones, dropping some. The sample holds about 200,000 clones; roughly 86% are singletons and the top ten take over 1.3%. Trimming took off 5 bases at V and 4 bases at J, with 16 bases between the two ends. This CDR3 spans 14 amino acids. Germline lookup yields CDR1 SGHRS and CDR2 YFSETQ. The genes are TRBV5-1 and TRBJ2-7; the D gene is possibly TRBD1 (8 bases). This clonotype originated in a young woman in good health and CMV-seronegative. The sequencing sample was made of PBMCs. CDR3 nucleotides: TGCGCCAGCAGTGGACAGGGAGGGGGTTACGAGCAGTACTTC. Amino acid sequence: CASSGQGGGYEQYF. Using reference TRBV5-1 and TRBJ2-7 for the parts outside the CDR3, the full variable domain is KAGVTQTPRYLIKTRGQQVTLSCSPISGHRSVSWYQQTPGQGLQFLFEYFSETQRNKGNFPGRFSGRQFSNSRSEMNVSTLELGDSALYLCASSGQGGGYEQYFGPGTRLTVT.